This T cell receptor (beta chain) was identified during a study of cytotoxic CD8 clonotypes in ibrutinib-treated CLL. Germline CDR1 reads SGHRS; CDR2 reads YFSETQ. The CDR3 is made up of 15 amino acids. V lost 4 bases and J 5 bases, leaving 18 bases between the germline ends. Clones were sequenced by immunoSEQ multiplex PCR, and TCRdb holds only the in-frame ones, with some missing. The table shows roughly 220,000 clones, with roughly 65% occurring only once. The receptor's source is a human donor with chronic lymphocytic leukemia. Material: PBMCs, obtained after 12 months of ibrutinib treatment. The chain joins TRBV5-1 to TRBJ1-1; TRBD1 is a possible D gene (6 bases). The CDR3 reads CASSTMTGTGTEAFF. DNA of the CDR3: TGCGCCAGCAGCACGATGACAGGTACCGGGACTGAAGCTTTCTTT. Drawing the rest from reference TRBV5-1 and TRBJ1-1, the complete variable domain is KAGVTQTPRYLIKTRGQQVTLSCSPISGHRSVSWYQQTPGQGLQFLFEYFSETQRNKGNFPGRFSGRQFSNSRSEMNVSTLELGDSALYLCASSTMTGTGTEAFFGQGTRLTVV.